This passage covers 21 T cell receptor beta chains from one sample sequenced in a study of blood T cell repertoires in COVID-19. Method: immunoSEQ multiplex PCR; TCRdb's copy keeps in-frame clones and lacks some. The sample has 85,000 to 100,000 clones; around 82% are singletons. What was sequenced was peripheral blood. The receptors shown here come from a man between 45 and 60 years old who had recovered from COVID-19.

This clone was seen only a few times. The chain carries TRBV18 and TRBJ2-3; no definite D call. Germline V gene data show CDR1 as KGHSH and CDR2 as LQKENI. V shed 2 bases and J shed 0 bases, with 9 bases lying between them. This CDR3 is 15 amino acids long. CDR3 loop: CASSPIAASTDTQYF. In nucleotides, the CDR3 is TGTGCCAGCTCACCAATAGCAGCTAGCACAGATACGCAGTATTTT.

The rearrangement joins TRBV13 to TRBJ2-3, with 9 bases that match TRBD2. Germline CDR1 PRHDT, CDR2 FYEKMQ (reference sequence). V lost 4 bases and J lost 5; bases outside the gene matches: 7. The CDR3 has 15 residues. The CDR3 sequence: CASSSLRGGRDTQYF. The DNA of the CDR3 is TGTGCCAGCAGCTCGTTGCGGGGGGGCAGAGATACGCAGTATTTT. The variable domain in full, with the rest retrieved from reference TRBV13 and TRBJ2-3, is AAGVIQSPRHLIKEKRETATLKCYPIPRHDTVYWYQQGPGQDPQFLISFYEKMQSDKGSIPDRFSAQQFSDYHSELNMSSLELGDSALYFCASSSLRGGRDTQYFGPGTRLTVL.

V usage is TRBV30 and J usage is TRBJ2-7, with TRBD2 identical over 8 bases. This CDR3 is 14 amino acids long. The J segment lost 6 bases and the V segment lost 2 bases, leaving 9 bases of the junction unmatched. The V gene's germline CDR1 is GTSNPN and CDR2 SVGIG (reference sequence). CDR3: CAWSPRGGRAEQYF. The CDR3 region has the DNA TGTGCCTGGAGTCCCCGGGGGGGGAGGGCCGAGCAGTACTTC.

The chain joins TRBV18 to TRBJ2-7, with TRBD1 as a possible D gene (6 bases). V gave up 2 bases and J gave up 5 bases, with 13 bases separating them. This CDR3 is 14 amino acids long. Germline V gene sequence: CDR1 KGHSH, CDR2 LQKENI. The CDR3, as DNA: TGTGCCAGCTCACCAAGGCCAGGGGATCACGAGCAGTACTTC. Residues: CASSPRPGDHEQYF.

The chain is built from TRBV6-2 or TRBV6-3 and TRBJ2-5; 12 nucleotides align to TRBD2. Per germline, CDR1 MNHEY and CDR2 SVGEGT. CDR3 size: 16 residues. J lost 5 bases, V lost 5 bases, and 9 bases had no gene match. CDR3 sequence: CASSPRTSGISETQYF. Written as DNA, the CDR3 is TGTGCCAGCAGTCCCCGGACTAGCGGGATCAGCGAGACCCAGTACTTC.

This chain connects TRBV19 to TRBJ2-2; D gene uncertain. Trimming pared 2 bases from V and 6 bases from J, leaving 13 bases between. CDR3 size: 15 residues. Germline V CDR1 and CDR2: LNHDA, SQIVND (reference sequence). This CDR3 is CASSISLLESGELFF. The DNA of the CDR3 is TGTGCCAGTAGTATATCCCTCCTGGAGTCCGGGGAGCTGTTTTTT.

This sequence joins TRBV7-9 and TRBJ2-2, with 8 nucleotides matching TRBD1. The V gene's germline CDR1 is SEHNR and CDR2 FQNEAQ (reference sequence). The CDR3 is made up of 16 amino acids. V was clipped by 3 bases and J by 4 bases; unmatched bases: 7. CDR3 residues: CASSFAGGYITGELFF. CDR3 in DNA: TGTGCCAGCAGCTTCGCAGGGGGCTATATCACCGGGGAGCTGTTTTTT.

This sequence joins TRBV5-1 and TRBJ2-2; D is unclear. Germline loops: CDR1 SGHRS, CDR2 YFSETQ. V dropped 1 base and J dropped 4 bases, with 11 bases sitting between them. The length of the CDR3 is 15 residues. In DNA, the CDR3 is TGCGCCAGCAGCTTGTCTGCCTCGGGCACCGGGGAGCTGTTTTTT. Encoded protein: CASSLSASGTGELFF.

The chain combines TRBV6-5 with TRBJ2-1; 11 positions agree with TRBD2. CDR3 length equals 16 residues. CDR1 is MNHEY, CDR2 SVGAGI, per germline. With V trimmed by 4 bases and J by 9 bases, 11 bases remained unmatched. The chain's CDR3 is CASSSLAGAHEGEQFF. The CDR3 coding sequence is TGTGCCAGCAGTTCACTAGCGGGAGCCCACGAGGGTGAGCAGTTCTTC.

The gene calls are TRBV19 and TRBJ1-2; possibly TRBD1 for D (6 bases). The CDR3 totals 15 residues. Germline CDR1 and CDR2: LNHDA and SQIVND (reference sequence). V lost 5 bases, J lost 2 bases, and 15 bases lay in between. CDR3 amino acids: CASSYGTGLNYGYTF. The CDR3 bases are TGTGCCAGTAGTTATGGTACAGGGTTAAACTATGGCTACACCTTC. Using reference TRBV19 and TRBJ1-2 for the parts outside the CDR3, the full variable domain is DGGITQSPKYLFRKEGQNVTLSCEQNLNHDAMYWYRQDPGQGLRLIYYSQIVNDFQKGDIAEGYSVSREKKESFPLTVTSAQKNPTAFYLCASSYGTGLNYGYTFGSGTRLTVV.

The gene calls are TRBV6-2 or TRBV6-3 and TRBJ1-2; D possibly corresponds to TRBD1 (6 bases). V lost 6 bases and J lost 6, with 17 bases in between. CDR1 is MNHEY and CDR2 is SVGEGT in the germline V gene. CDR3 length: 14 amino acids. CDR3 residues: CASSPGAYVDGYTF. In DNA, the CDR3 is TGTGCCAGCAGCCCGGGGGCATACGTGGATGGCTACACCTTC.

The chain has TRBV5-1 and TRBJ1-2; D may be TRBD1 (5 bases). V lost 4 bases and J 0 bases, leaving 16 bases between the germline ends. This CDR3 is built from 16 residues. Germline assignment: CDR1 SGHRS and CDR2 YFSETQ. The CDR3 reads CASSRGTPLTNYGYTF. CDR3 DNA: TGCGCCAGCAGCCGCGGGACCCCTCTGACTAACTATGGCTACACCTTC. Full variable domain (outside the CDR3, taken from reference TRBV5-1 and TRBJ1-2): KAGVTQTPRYLIKTRGQQVTLSCSPISGHRSVSWYQQTPGQGLQFLFEYFSETQRNKGNFPGRFSGRQFSNSRSEMNVSTLELGDSALYLCASSRGTPLTNYGYTFGSGTRLTVV.

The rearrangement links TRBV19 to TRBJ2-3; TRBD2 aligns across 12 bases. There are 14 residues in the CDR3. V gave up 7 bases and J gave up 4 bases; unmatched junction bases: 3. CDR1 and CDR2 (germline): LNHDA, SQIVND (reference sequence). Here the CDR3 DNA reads TGTGCCAGTACTAGCGGGAGGGCCCCAGATACGCAGTATTTT. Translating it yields CASTSGRAPDTQYF.

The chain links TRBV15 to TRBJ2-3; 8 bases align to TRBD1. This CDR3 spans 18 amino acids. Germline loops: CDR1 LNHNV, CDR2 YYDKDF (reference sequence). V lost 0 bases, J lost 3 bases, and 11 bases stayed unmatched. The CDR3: CATSRDKTDRGSTDTQYF. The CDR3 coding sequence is TGTGCCACCAGCAGAGATAAAACTGACAGGGGTAGTACAGATACGCAGTATTTT. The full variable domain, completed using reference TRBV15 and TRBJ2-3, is DAMVIQNPRYQVTQFGKPVTLSCSQTLNHNVMYWYQQKSSQAPKLLFHYYDKDFNNEADTPDNFQSRRPNTSFCFLDIRSPGLGDTAMYLCATSRDKTDRGSTDTQYFGPGTRLTVL.

The CDR3 DNA is TGTGCCAGCAGCCGCCTAGAACCTTACGATTTCTTT. Translation: CASSRLEPYDFF. The chain joins TRBV6-6 to TRBJ1-1, with D unclear. Germline V gene sequence: CDR1 MNHNY, CDR2 SVGAGI (reference sequence). Trimming cost V 6 bases and J 13 bases, with 18 bases left between them. The CDR3 runs 12 residues.

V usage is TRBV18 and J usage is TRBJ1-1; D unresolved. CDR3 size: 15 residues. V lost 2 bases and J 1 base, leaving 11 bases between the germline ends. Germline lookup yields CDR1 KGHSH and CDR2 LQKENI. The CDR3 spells CASSPTGSGNTEAFF. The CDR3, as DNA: TGTGCCAGCTCACCAACGGGGTCTGGGAACACTGAAGCTTTCTTT.

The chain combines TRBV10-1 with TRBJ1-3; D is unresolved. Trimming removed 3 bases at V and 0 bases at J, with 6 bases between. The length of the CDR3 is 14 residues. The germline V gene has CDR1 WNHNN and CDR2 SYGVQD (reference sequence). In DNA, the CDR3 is TGCGCCAGCAGTGACGGAGACTCTGGAAACACCATATATTTT. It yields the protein CASSDGDSGNTIYF.

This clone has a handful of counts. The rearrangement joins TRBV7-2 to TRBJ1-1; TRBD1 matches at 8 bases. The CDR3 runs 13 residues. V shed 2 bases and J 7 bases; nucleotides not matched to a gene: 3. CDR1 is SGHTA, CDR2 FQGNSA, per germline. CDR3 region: CASSLTGTGEAFF. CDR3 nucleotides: TGTGCCAGCAGCTTAACCGGGACAGGTGAAGCTTTCTTT.

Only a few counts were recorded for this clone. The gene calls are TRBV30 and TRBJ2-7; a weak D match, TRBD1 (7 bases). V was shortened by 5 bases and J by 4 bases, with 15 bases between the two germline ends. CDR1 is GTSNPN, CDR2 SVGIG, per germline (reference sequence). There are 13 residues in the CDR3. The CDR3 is CAWDKGAGYEQYF. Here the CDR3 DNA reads TGTGCCTGGGATAAGGGGGCGGGATACGAGCAGTACTTC.

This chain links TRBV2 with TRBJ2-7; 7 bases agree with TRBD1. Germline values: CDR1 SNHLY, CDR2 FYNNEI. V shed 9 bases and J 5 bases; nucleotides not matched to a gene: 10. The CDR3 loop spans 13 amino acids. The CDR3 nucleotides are TGTGCCAGACGAGGGTCAGGGGGAAACGAGCAGTACTTC. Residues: CARRGSGGNEQYF.

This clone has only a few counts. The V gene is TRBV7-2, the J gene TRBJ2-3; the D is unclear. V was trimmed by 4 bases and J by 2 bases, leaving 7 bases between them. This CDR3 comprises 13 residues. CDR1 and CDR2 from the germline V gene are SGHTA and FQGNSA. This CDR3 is CASSSLFTDTQYF. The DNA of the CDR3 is TGTGCCAGCAGCTCTCTGTTCACAGATACGCAGTATTTT. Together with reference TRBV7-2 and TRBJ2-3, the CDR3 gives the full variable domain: GAGVSQSPSNKVTEKGKDVELRCDPISGHTALYWYRQSLGQGLEFLIYFQGNSAPDKSGLPSDRFSAERTGGSVSTLTIQRTQQEDSAVYLCASSSLFTDTQYFGPGTRLTVL.